This TCR beta chain was captured by sequencing in a study of blood T cell repertoires in COVID-19. Source study methods: Estimation of nucleated cell counts relied on the amplification of reference gene primers. The protocol was immunoSEQ multiplex PCR, while the TCRdb copy is restricted to in-frame clones and leaves out a portion. D and trimming come from the DNA, and the V and J calls and clone size come from that table. The data hold some 350,000 clones, with around nine tenths observed a single time. Germline V lookup: CDR1 KGHDR, CDR2 SFDVKD. With 3 bases removed from V and 7 bases from J, the gap between germline ends came to 11 bases. This CDR3 is built from 14 residues.

The rearrangement uses TRBV24-1 and TRBJ2-2, with D possibly matching TRBD2 (6 bases). The receptor comes from a woman in her 70s with COVID-19, enrolled during active disease. Sequencing was performed on peripheral blood. CDR3 residues: CATSDPRGGGELFF. The CDR3 DNA reads as TGTGCCACCAGTGATCCCCGGGGAGGCGGGGAGCTGTTTTTT.